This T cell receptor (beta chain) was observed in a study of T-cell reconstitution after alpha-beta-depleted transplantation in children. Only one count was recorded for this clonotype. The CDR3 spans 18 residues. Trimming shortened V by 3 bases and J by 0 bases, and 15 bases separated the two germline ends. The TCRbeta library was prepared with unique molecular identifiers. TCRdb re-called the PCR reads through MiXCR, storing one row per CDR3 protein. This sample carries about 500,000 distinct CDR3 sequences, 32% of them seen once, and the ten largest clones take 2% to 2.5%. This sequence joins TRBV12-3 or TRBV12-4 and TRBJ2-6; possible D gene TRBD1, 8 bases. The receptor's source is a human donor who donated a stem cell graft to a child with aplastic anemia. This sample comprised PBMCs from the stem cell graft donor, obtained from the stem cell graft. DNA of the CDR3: TGTGCCAGCAGTTTCCCCACAGGGGGGGCCTCTGGGGCCAACGTCCTGACTTTC. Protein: CASSFPTGGASGANVLTF.